This TCR beta chain was recorded in a study of T cell responses to AZD1222 COVID-19 vaccine. Study-wide results and caveats: Clonal diversity was possibly underestimated, and the donors were mostly white British, with more females. Spike-spanning, vaccine-associated CD4 TCRs were dominant at 160-218 and 743-854. Baseline seropositivity occurred in only 5 to 7 AZD1222 recipients.

Produced via immunoSEQ multiplex PCR; TCRdb's table is partial and in-frame only. Found here are under 200,000 clones, around nine tenths of them singletons; the top ten hold approximately 1.4%. In the case of this clone: Antigen unknown.

The germline V and J ends were trimmed by 0 bases and 8 bases, with 14 bases remaining between them. Germline-derived CDR1 and CDR2 are MNHEY and SVGAGI. The CDR3 has 15 residues. This sample comprised peripheral blood, obtained on day 0 of AZD1222 vaccination. The chain carries TRBV6-5 and TRBJ2-4; D call uncertain. This clonotype was obtained from an adult in good health. CDR3 sequence reads: CASSYSPVSRDIQYF. The CDR3 region has the DNA TGTGCCAGCAGTTACTCCCCGGTTTCTAGAGACATTCAGTACTTC.